This T cell receptor (beta chain) was obtained from a study of blood T cell repertoires in COVID-19. Germline V gene lookup returns CDR1 GTSNPN and CDR2 SVGIG (reference sequence). V was trimmed by 4 bases and J by 3 bases, leaving 16 bases between them. The CDR3 has 14 amino acids. TCRdb's table, derived via immunoSEQ multiplex PCR, lists solely in-frame clones and lacks some. The sample lists some 120,000 clones, roughly four fifths occurring once. Sample: peripheral blood. The chain recombines TRBV30 with TRBJ2-7; D perhaps matches TRBD2 (6 bases). This clonotype originated in a human donor in a cohort sampled during active COVID-19. CDR3 nucleotides: TGTGCCTGGACCTCGGGGGTTCAAATCTACGAGCAGTACTTC. Its translation: CAWTSGVQIYEQYF.